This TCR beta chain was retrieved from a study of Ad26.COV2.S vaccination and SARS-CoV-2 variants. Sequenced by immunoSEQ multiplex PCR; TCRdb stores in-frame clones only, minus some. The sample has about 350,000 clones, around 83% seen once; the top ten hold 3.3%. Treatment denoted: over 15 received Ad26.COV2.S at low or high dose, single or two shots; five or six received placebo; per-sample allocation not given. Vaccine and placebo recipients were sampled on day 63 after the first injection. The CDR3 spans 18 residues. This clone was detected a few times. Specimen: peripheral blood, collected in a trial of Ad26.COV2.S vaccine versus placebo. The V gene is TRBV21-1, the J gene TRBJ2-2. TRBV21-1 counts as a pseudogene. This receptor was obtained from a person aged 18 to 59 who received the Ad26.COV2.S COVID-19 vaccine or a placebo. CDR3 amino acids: CASSKRRENAGNTGELFF. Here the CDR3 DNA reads TGTGCCAGCAGCAAGCGCAGGGAGAACGCTGGTAACACCGGGGAGCTGTTTTTT.